The source of this T cell receptor (beta chain) is a study of regulatory T cells in long-lasting Graves disease. Stated time point: newly diagnosed GD, antithyroid drugs for less than 3 months. PBMC RNA was the source of the TCR library. CDR3-region Arm-PCR and iRepertoire HTBI primers produced the TCR beta libraries. TCRdb recomputed calls from the multiplex PCR reads with MiXCR, one row per CDR3 protein. The table records hundreds of thousands of distinct CDR3 sequences, roughly 16% of them present only once. V was cut by 0 bases and J by 9 bases, with 15 bases left in between. Germline V gives CDR1 LNHNV, CDR2 YYDKDF (reference sequence). The CDR3 totals 15 residues. These data also featured in a second study, about T cells in Graves' hyperthyroidism and ophthalmopathy.

The chain combines TRBV15 with TRBJ2-1, with D tentatively TRBD2 (5 bases). The source was peripheral blood mononuclear cells (PBMCs), collected at new diagnosis, from a patient treated with antithyroid drugs. The clonotype comes from a woman under 40 with Graves disease. The DNA of the CDR3 is TGTGCCACCAGCAGAGACCACCGGGGATATAGTGAGCAGTTCTTC. Residues: CATSRDHRGYSEQFF.